This T cell receptor (beta chain) was captured in a study of CD4 T cells in relation to SARS-CoV-2 and coronaviruses. Profiled with immunoSEQ multiplex PCR; TCRdb holds only in-frame clones, not every one. The sample shows some 21,000 clones, 74% of them seen only once. Before the COVID-19 pandemic, during about 2010-2018, CD4+ T cells were taken from unexposed donors. The cells were cultured for about ten days before CD4+ T cells were isolated. Testing used SARS-CoV-2 S/N and four cold-coronavirus spikes on unexposed-donor CD4+ T cells, cells permitting. As to this clone: What it binds is unknown.

V lost 6 bases, J lost 5 bases, and 7 bases stayed unmatched. This CDR3 contains 14 residues. In germline, CDR1 is SNHLY, CDR2 FYNNEI. The receptor was isolated from a human donor in good health. Sequenced sample: CD4+ T cells from PBMCs, cultured in vitro. The chain couples TRBV2 to TRBJ1-5, with 7 nucleotides matching TRBD1. This CDR3 reads CASSPQGSYQPQHF. CDR3 coding DNA: TGTGCCAGCAGCCCACAGGGGTCCTATCAGCCCCAGCATTTT.